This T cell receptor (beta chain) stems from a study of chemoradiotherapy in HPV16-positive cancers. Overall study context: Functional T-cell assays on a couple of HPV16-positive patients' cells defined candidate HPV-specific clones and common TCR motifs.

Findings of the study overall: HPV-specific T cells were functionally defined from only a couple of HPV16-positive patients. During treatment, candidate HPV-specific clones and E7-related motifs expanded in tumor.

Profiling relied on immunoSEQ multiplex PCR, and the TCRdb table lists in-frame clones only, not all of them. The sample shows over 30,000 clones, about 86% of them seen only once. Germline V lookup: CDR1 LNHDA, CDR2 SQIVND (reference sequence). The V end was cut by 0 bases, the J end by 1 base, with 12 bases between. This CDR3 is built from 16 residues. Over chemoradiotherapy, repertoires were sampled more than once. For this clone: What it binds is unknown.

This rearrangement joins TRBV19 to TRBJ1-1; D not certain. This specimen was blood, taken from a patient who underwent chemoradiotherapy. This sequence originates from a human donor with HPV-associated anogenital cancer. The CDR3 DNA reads TGTGCCAGTAGTATAGATTATACGTTCCAGAACACTGAAGCTTTCTTT. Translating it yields CASSIDYTFQNTEAFF.